This entry describes one T cell receptor beta chain. The sample belongs to a study of shared clonotypes between healthy human individuals. Whole-study context: The people who gave samples were a couple of women and a few men aged 18 to 49.

The CDR3 is 15 residues long. V lost 6 bases and J lost 10; bases outside the gene matches: 13. Germline values: CDR1 MNHNS, CDR2 SASEGT. The repertoire was sequenced with immunoSEQ multiplex PCR; TCRdb's copy has only in-frame clones and lacks some. Of about 1.5 million clones listed, 95% to 99% are singletons. Sample: naive CD4+ T cells sorted from blood. This sample's subset: CD45RA+ positively selected. This TCR derives from a young man in good health. The chain uses TRBV6-1 and TRBJ2-1, with 9 positions matching TRBD1. CDR3 nucleotides: TGTGCCAGCAGACCCCCGGGACAGGGAATGGAGGAGCAGTTCTTC. Its protein product is CASRPPGQGMEEQFF.